This T cell receptor (beta chain) was sequenced for a study of cytomegalovirus exposure and HLA in healthy donors. A few counts support this clone. TCRdb's copy holds only in-frame clones and misses some; the assay was immunoSEQ multiplex PCR. The sample comprises 80,000 to 100,000 clones, roughly 89% of which are singletons, and 3.9% rests with the top ten. This CDR3 contains 11 residues. Between the trimmed V and J ends, which lost 10 bases and 4 bases, there was a span of 8 bases. Per the germline V gene, CDR1 is MNHEY and CDR2 is SMNVEV (reference sequence). The clonotype was recovered from a young woman in good health and CMV-seronegative. The sample consisted of PBMCs. The genes are TRBV27 and TRBJ1-5; unclear D gene. CDR3 in amino acids: CATPLNQPQHF. Written as DNA, the CDR3 is TGTGCCACTCCTCTTAATCAGCCCCAGCATTTT.